What follows are 14 T cell receptor beta chains derived from one specimen sequenced in a study of blood T cell repertoires in COVID-19. Sequencing was performed with immunoSEQ multiplex PCR; in TCRdb, only in-frame clones are kept and a portion is missing. Of roughly 140,000 clones in the sample, roughly 88% were seen once. The sample taken for sequencing was PBMCs or T cells enriched from blood (not recorded which). Receptors originate from a woman between 25 and 40 years old with acute COVID-19.

CDR3 residues: CASSAGTYNSPLHF. The CDR3 DNA is TGTGCCAGCAGCGCCGGGACATATAATTCACCCCTCCACTTT. The chain is built from TRBV9 and TRBJ1-6; D perhaps matches TRBD1 (6 bases). The V gene's germline CDR1 is SGDLS and CDR2 YYNGEE. Trimming took off 3 bases at V and 4 bases at J, with 8 bases between the two ends. The CDR3 spans 14 residues. The complete variable domain, with remaining parts taken from reference TRBV9 and TRBJ1-6, reads DSGVTQTPKHLITATGQRVTLRCSPRSGDLSVYWYQQSLDQGLQFLIQYYNGEERAKGNILERFSAQQFPDLHSELNLSSLELGDSALYFCASSAGTYNSPLHFGNGTRLTVT.

This clone occurred once. J is TRBJ2-7 and V is TRBV6-5, with a possible D match to TRBD1 (5 bases). The CDR3 runs 14 residues. V lost 6 bases and J lost 1, with 13 bases in between. CDR1 and CDR2 (germline): MNHEY, SVGAGI. The CDR3, as DNA: TGTGCCAGCAGCAGGCAGGGTGGTTCCTACGAGCAGTACTTC. Its translation: CASSRQGGSYEQYF.

The chain is built from TRBV4-3 and TRBJ2-2; D is possibly TRBD2 (6 bases). CDR3 length: 15 amino acids. The ends were cut back, 4 bases at V and 1 base at J, with 10 bases in the middle. Germline V gene sequence: CDR1 LGHNA, CDR2 YSLEER. The CDR3 spells CASSRGGMNTGELFF. CDR3 coding DNA: TGCGCCAGCAGCCGGGGCGGGATGAACACCGGGGAGCTGTTTTTT.

The V call is TRBV6-5, the J call TRBJ1-1; TRBD1 matches at 9 bases. This CDR3 comprises 16 residues. The germline V gene has CDR1 MNHEY and CDR2 SVGAGI. V gave up 0 bases and J gave up 11 bases; unmatched junction bases: 13. The CDR3, as DNA: TGTGCCAGCAGTTACTCCCGCCCGGGACAGGGTCATCGCGCTTTCTTT. Protein: CASSYSRPGQGHRAFF.

The chain is built from TRBV6-2 or TRBV6-3 and TRBJ2-7; D is perhaps TRBD2 (6 bases). This CDR3 has 13 amino acids. CDR1 is MNHEY and CDR2 is SVGEGT in the germline V gene. Trimming removed 5 bases at V and 7 bases at J, with 15 bases between. The CDR3 loop reads CASSAGTPTEQYF. DNA of the CDR3: TGTGCCAGCAGTGCCGGGACTCCGACTGAGCAGTACTTC.

J is TRBJ2-2 and V is TRBV7-3, with 10 positions matching TRBD1. There are 19 residues in the CDR3. V dropped 5 bases and J dropped 0; count of bases not matched to a gene: 12. The germline CDR1 and CDR2 sequences are SGHTA and FQGTGA. In DNA form, the CDR3 reads TGTGCCAGCAGCCCCCGTGCGGTGACAGGGGGCACGAACACCGGGGAGCTGTTTTTT. Its translation is CASSPRAVTGGTNTGELFF.

The chain recombines TRBV4-3 with TRBJ1-5, with D perhaps TRBD1 (5 bases). V lost 0 bases, J lost 6 bases, and 9 bases lay in between. The germline V gene has CDR1 LGHNA and CDR2 YSLEER. The CDR3 contains 14 residues. CDR3 nucleotide sequence: TGCGCCAGCAGCCAAGAGCAGGGTCCTCAGCCCCAGCATTTT. This sequence encodes CASSQEQGPQPQHF.

The genes are TRBV28 and TRBJ2-2, with D possibly matching TRBD2 (5 bases). Trimming pared 3 bases from V and 1 base from J, leaving 6 bases between. This CDR3 is built from 14 residues. Germline V gene data show CDR1 as MDHEN and CDR2 as SYDVKM. The DNA for the CDR3 is TGTGCCAGCAGTTTTGGAGGGAACACCGGGGAGCTGTTTTTT. This encodes CASSFGGNTGELFF.

The rearrangement links TRBV6-5 to TRBJ2-6; 7 positions match TRBD2. From germline, CDR1 is MNHEY and CDR2 SVGAGI. V lost 2 bases and J lost 1; bases outside the gene matches: 2. This CDR3 contains 16 residues. CDR3 sequence: CASSYQGGSGANVLTF. DNA of the CDR3: TGTGCCAGCAGTTACCAGGGAGGGTCTGGGGCCAACGTCCTGACTTTC.

In this sample, this clone turned up once. V and J are TRBV4-1 and TRBJ2-5, with D perhaps TRBD2 (5 bases). Trimming left V 5 bases short and J 4 bases short, with 11 bases between. CDR1 and CDR2 (germline): MGHRA, YSYEKL. This CDR3 is built from 13 residues. CDR3 in DNA: TGCGCCAGCAGCTTCGGACTGCTAGAGACCCAGTACTTC. Amino acid sequence: CASSFGLLETQYF.

The genes are TRBV6-2 or TRBV6-3 and TRBJ2-5; TRBD1 aligns across 8 bases. The CDR3 runs to 15 residues. V shed 0 bases, J shed 5 bases, and the junction held 5 bases outside the gene matches. Germline lookup yields CDR1 MNHEY and CDR2 SVGEGT. CDR3: CASSYSQGAGETQYF. The DNA for the CDR3 is TGTGCCAGCAGTTACTCCCAGGGGGCGGGTGAGACCCAGTACTTC.

This chain uses TRBV5-1 with TRBJ2-7, with 8 bases fitting TRBD2. This CDR3 has 18 residues. V dropped 0 bases and J dropped 1; count of bases not matched to a gene: 12. Germline lookup yields CDR1 SGHRS and CDR2 YFSETQ. CDR3 sequence reads: CASSLGFGQRGISYEQYF. CDR3 DNA sequence: TGCGCCAGCAGCTTGGGGTTCGGCCAGCGGGGGATATCCTACGAGCAGTACTTC.

The chain uses TRBV6-5 and TRBJ1-3; D is possibly TRBD1 (6 bases). CDR3 length equals 15 residues. V lost 4 bases to trimming and J lost 0 bases, with 10 bases between them. CDR1 and CDR2 from the germline V gene are MNHEY and SVGAGI. DNA of the CDR3: TGTGCCAGCAGTTTAGACAGGAGCTCTGGAAACACCATATATTTT. This encodes CASSLDRSSGNTIYF.

The genes are TRBV24-1 and TRBJ2-4; 9 positions agree with TRBD1. Germline lookup yields CDR1 KGHDR and CDR2 SFDVKD. Trimming cost V 1 base and J 6 bases; bases outside gene matches: 9. This CDR3 is built from 17 residues. The CDR3 sequence: CATSDFVDRGKRNIQYF. For the CDR3, the DNA is TGTGCCACCAGTGATTTTGTGGACAGGGGTAAGAGAAACATTCAGTACTTC.